The source of this T cell receptor (beta chain) is a study of blood T cell repertoires in COVID-19. Germline assignment: CDR1 LNHNV and CDR2 YYDKDF (reference sequence). Unmatched junction bases numbered 2, after V lost 1 base and J lost 4 bases. The CDR3 is made up of 14 amino acids. Method: immunoSEQ multiplex PCR; TCRdb's copy keeps in-frame clones and lacks some. In the table there are 140,000 to 150,000 clones, around 89% of which are singletons. The chain recombines TRBV15 with TRBJ1-2, with 8 bases identical to TRBD1. Sequenced input: PBMCs or T cells enriched from blood (not recorded which). The sequence was collected from a woman aged 25 to 39 with acute COVID-19. CDR3: CATSRGQGSYGYTF. CDR3 in DNA: TGTGCCACCAGCAGAGGACAGGGGAGCTATGGCTACACCTTC.